Listed here are 23 T cell receptor beta chains from one sample, sequenced in a study of PD-L1 blockade in urothelial cancer. Time point in this sample: pretreatment peripheral blood. Clones were read by immunoSEQ multiplex PCR, and TCRdb kept only the in-frame ones, dropping some. Here the sample spans tens of thousands of clones, 84% being singletons. Source: PBMCs, taken around atezolizumab (anti-PD-L1) treatment. The receptors come from a man between 60 and 70 years old with urothelial cancer.

This clone appeared once. The chain combines TRBV4-1 with TRBJ1-5; a possible D gene is TRBD1 (6 bases). CDR1 and CDR2 from the germline V gene are MGHRA and YSYEKL. CDR3 length: 17 amino acids. Trimming pared 4 bases from V and 5 bases from J, leaving 21 bases between. This CDR3 reads CASSRQGPRGWDQPQHF. Here the CDR3 DNA reads TGCGCCAGCAGCCGCCAGGGGCCCAGGGGCTGGGATCAGCCCCAGCATTTT.

The chain joins TRBV29-1 to TRBJ1-1, with a weak D call TRBD1 (5 bases). This CDR3 has 13 residues. Germline-derived CDR1 and CDR2 are SQVTM and ANQGSEA. The V end lost 6 bases, the J end lost 6 bases, and 17 bases lay between the germline ends. As DNA, the CDR3 is TGCAGCGTCGTGGGAGGGACGAGGTCTGAAGCTTTCTTT. Amino acid sequence: CSVVGGTRSEAFF.

The chain employs TRBV10-3 and TRBJ1-2, with TRBD1 as a possible D gene (5 bases). Germline CDR1 reads ENHRY; CDR2 reads SYGVKD. CDR3 size: 17 residues. Trimming shortened V by 3 bases and J by 2 bases, and 19 bases separated the two germline ends. CDR3 in amino acids: CAISDKWSAGNNYGYTF. In DNA form, the CDR3 reads TGTGCCATCAGTGATAAATGGTCGGCAGGGAACAACTATGGCTACACCTTC.

The J gene is TRBJ2-7, the V gene TRBV10-2, with 7 bases lining up with TRBD1. CDR1 and CDR2 from the germline V gene are WSHSY and SAAADI. The CDR3 is 13 amino acids. After removal of 10 bases from V and 4 bases from J, the junction contained 10 bases not matched to a gene. As DNA, the CDR3 is TGCGCCACGGCCGGGACAGTTTTTTACGAGCAGTACTTC. This translates into CATAGTVFYEQYF.

The genes are TRBV10-1 and TRBJ1-1; D is unresolved. The V end lost 8 bases, the J end lost 1 base, and 14 bases lay between the germline ends. The CDR3 runs to 14 residues. Germline V gene lookup returns CDR1 WNHNN and CDR2 SYGVQD (reference sequence). The CDR3, as DNA: TGCGCCAGCCCTCGAACTCGGTCGAACACTGAAGCTTTCTTT. Its protein is CASPRTRSNTEAFF.

The CDR3 sequence is CASSQDSSGTSTDTQYF. Written as DNA, the CDR3 is TGTGCCAGCAGCCAAGATTCCAGCGGGACTAGCACAGATACGCAGTATTTT. This chain links TRBV14 with TRBJ2-3, with TRBD2 matching over 7 bases. CDR1 is SGHDN, CDR2 FVKESK, per germline. V trimming: 0 bases; J trimming: 0 bases; junction bases outside the gene matches: 6. The CDR3 covers 17 residues.

V usage is TRBV23-1 and J usage is TRBJ2-1; 7 bases align to TRBD2. TRBV23-1 is sorted into the ORF group, with uncertain function. J was trimmed by 4 bases and V by 2 bases; bases with no gene match: 11. The CDR3 contains 17 residues. The CDR3, as DNA: TGCGCCAGCAGTCAAGGTGGGCGGGAGTTACTATACAATGAGCAGTTCTTC. This gives the protein CASSQGGRELLYNEQFF.

This clone was counted only a few times. V usage is TRBV30 and J usage is TRBJ1-3, with TRBD1 as a possible D gene (6 bases). The V gene lost 0 bases and the J gene lost 4 bases, with 16 bases spanning the gap. The germline V gene has CDR1 GTSNPN and CDR2 SVGIG (reference sequence). This CDR3 comprises 16 residues. The CDR3 DNA reads TGTGCCTGGAGTGTGGGGACAATTTCGGGAGGAAACACCATATATTTT. Its translation is CAWSVGTISGGNTIYF.

The CDR3 DNA sequence: TGTGCCAGCAGCGTAGATCAGGGACAGGGTGGCGAGCAGTACTTC. Translating it yields CASSVDQGQGGEQYF. This sequence joins TRBV9 and TRBJ2-7; 9 bases line up with TRBD1. The germline CDR1 and CDR2 sequences are SGDLS and YYNGEE. Trimming cost V 0 bases and J 6 bases; bases outside gene matches: 7. This CDR3 has 15 residues.

The chain joins TRBV6-1 to TRBJ1-1; 9 bases are shared with TRBD1. Losses at the gene ends were 3 bases for V and 11 bases for J; bases not matched to a gene: 7. The CDR3 loop spans 13 amino acids. Germline V gene data show CDR1 as MNHNS and CDR2 as SASEGT. CDR3 in DNA: TGTGCCAGCAGTGAGAGACAGGGGGACGAGGCTTTCTTT. Amino acids: CASSERQGDEAFF.

The genes are TRBV9 and TRBJ2-5, with D perhaps TRBD2 (7 bases). This CDR3 spans 16 amino acids. Germline assignment: CDR1 SGDLS and CDR2 YYNGEE. Trimming stripped 0 bases from V and 1 base from J, with 13 bases between. For the CDR3, the DNA is TGTGCCAGCAGCGTAGGGGAGGGGGGGGGCCAAGAGACCCAGTACTTC. Its translation is CASSVGEGGGQETQYF. Looking up the rest from reference TRBV9 and TRBJ2-5 gives the full variable domain: DSGVTQTPKHLITATGQRVTLRCSPRSGDLSVYWYQQSLDQGLQFLIQYYNGEERAKGNILERFSAQQFPDLHSELNLSSLELGDSALYFCASSVGEGGGQETQYFGPGTRLLVL.

The gene calls are TRBV30 and TRBJ1-4, with TRBD1 matching over 9 bases. The CDR3 has 17 amino acids. Trimming took 2 bases from V and 1 from J; bases not matched to a gene: 8. Germline V gives CDR1 GTSNPN, CDR2 SVGIG (reference sequence). The CDR3 DNA reads TGTGCCTGGAGTTACCTCCGACAGGGGGGAACTAATGAAAAACTGTTTTTT. This codes for CAWSYLRQGGTNEKLFF. The full variable domain, rest sourced from reference TRBV30 and TRBJ1-4, is SQTIHQWPATLVQPVGSPLSLECTVEGTSNPNLYWYRQAAGRGLQLLFYSVGIGQISSEVPQNLSASRPQDRQFILSSKKLLLSDSGFYLCAWSYLRQGGTNEKLFFGSGTQLSVL.

V and J are TRBV28 and TRBJ1-2; the D is unclear. V lost 4 bases to trimming and J lost 7 bases, with 10 bases between them. Germline values: CDR1 MDHEN, CDR2 SYDVKM. The CDR3 runs to 12 residues. The CDR3 loop reads CASSSTIGGYTF. The CDR3 nucleotides are TGTGCCAGCAGTTCGACTATTGGTGGCTACACCTTC.

The V gene is TRBV6-1, the J gene TRBJ1-2; D unresolved. This CDR3 has 14 amino acids. The V gene lost 2 bases and the J gene lost 4 bases, with 11 bases spanning the gap. Germline V gene lookup returns CDR1 MNHNS and CDR2 SASEGT. CDR3 amino acids: CASSELHSSYGYTF. Written as DNA, the CDR3 is TGTGCCAGCAGTGAACTGCACAGTTCCTATGGCTACACCTTC.

The gene calls are TRBV6-5 and TRBJ1-3; D remains unclear. The CDR3 sequence is 15 residues long. Trimming stripped 0 bases from V and 0 bases from J, with 6 bases between. Germline V gives CDR1 MNHEY, CDR2 SVGAGI. The CDR3 sequence: CASSYSPGSGNTIYF. Here the CDR3 DNA reads TGTGCCAGCAGTTACTCGCCGGGCTCTGGAAACACCATATATTTT.

V is TRBV5-1 and J is TRBJ2-7; a possible D gene is TRBD1 (6 bases). Germline V CDR1 and CDR2: SGHRS, YFSETQ. Trimming removed 3 bases from V and 0 bases from J, with 13 bases in between. CDR3 length equals 15 residues. This chain's CDR3 is CASSSGQSYSYEQYF. The CDR3 DNA sequence: TGCGCCAGCAGCTCCGGACAGTCATACTCCTACGAGCAGTACTTC.

This chain joins TRBV6-1 and TRBJ2-7; D perhaps matches TRBD1 (5 bases). The CDR3 sequence is 14 residues long. The ends were cut back, 7 bases at V and 3 bases at J, with 16 bases in the middle. Germline values: CDR1 MNHNS, CDR2 SASEGT. CDR3 region: CASTPAQGSYEQYF. CDR3 DNA: TGTGCCAGCACCCCCGCCCAGGGCAGCTACGAGCAGTACTTC.

The chain recombines TRBV15 with TRBJ1-3; TRBD1 aligns across 8 bases. The CDR3 spans 19 residues. V lost 4 bases to trimming and J lost 4 bases; unmatched junction nucleotides: 18. CDR1 is LNHNV and CDR2 is YYDKDF in the germline V gene (reference sequence). CDR3 sequence: CATSKRNRPGQVYGNTIYF. CDR3 nucleotides: TGTGCCACCAGCAAGAGAAATCGTCCGGGACAGGTATACGGAAACACCATATATTTT.

The genes are TRBV21-1 and TRBJ1-5. TRBV21-1 is labeled a pseudogene. The CDR3 consists of 17 residues. The CDR3 reads CASSKERGNGGNQPQHF. CDR3 DNA: TGTGCCAGCAGCAAAGAACGAGGGAACGGCGGCAATCAGCCCCAGCATTTT.

The chain recombines TRBV6-6 with TRBJ1-2; 8 bases match TRBD1. Germline-derived CDR1 and CDR2 are MNHNY and SVGAGI (reference sequence). J lost 3 bases, V lost 10 bases, and 4 bases had no gene match. This CDR3 spans 12 amino acids. The DNA of the CDR3 is TGTGCCACCCGGACAGGGCACTATGGCTACACCTTC. This gives the protein CATRTGHYGYTF.

The chain employs TRBV7-9 and TRBJ1-1; D is possibly TRBD1 (5 bases). The V end lost 1 base, the J end lost 2 bases, and 14 bases lay between the germline ends. Looked up from germline, CDR1 is SEHNR and CDR2 is FQNEAQ (reference sequence). This CDR3 is 16 amino acids long. This CDR3 reads CASSLDPRAGNTEAFF. CDR3 in DNA: TGTGCCAGCAGCTTAGATCCCAGGGCTGGCAACACTGAAGCTTTCTTT.

The V gene is TRBV7-3, the J gene TRBJ2-1; possible D gene TRBD1, 6 bases. The ends were cut back, 5 bases at V and 3 bases at J, with 11 bases in the middle. The CDR3 extends over 14 amino acids. Per germline, CDR1 SGHTA and CDR2 FQGTGA. CDR3 region: CASSLRTDYNEQFF. In DNA form, the CDR3 reads TGTGCCAGCAGCCTACGGACAGACTACAATGAGCAGTTCTTC.

The chain uses TRBV2 and TRBJ2-2; perhaps TRBD2 as D (7 bases). The germline V gene encodes CDR1 SNHLY and CDR2 FYNNEI. This CDR3 region has 16 residues. Trimming cost V 3 bases and J 2 bases, with 13 bases left between them. This chain's CDR3 is CASSDFRGGNTGELFF. CDR3 coding DNA: TGTGCCAGCAGTGATTTCCGCGGGGGCAACACCGGGGAGCTGTTTTTT.